The present T cell receptor beta chain was sequenced within a study of blood T cell repertoires in COVID-19. Study summary: COVID-19 samples from acute and convalescent phases originated in the United States, Italy and Spain. PBMCs, B-cell-depleted T cells, or T cells provided the cDNA or gDNA that made up the material.

How the authors handled the data: From reference gene primer amplification, estimates of nucleated cell counts were derived. Data came from immunoSEQ multiplex PCR; TCRdb stores just in-frame clones and leaves some out. From that table come the V and J calls and clone size; the DNA was used to work out D and trimming. The sample records about 300,000 clones, about 80% being singletons. The V and J ends lost 2 bases and 7 bases respectively, with 14 bases between them. The germline V gene has CDR1 MNHEY and CDR2 SVGAGI. This CDR3 is built from 14 residues. The V gene is TRBV6-5, the J gene TRBJ1-1, with D perhaps TRBD1 (6 bases). The source is a woman in her forties or fifties who had recovered from COVID-19. Sequencing was done on a sample of peripheral blood. CDR3: CASSYTSGALEAFF. CDR3 DNA: TGTGCCAGCAGTTACACGTCAGGGGCCCTTGAAGCTTTCTTT.